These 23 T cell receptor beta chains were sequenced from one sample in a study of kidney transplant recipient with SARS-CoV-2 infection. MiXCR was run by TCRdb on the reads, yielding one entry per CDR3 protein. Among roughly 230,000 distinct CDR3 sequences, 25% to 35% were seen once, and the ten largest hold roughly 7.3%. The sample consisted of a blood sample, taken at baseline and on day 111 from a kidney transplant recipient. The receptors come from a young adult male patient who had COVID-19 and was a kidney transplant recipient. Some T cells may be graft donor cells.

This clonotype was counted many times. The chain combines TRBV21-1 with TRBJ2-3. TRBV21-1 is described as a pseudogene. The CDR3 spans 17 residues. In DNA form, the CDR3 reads TGTGCCAGCAGTGGGTCGGTAGCTACAGTCATGCAAGATACGCAGTATTTT. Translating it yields CASSGSVATVMQDTQYF.

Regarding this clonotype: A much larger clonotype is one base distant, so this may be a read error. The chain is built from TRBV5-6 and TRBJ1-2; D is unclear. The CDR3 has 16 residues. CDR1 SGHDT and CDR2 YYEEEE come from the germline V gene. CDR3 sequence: CASHAPNSRKTYGYAF. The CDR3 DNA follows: TGTGCCAGCCATGCTCCCAATAGTCGAAAGACCTATGGCTACGCCTTC.

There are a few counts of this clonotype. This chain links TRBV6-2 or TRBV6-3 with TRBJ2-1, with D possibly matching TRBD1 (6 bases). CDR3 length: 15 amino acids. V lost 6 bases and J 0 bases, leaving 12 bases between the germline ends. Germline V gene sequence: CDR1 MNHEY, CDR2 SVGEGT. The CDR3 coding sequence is TGTGCCAGCAGGCCTACAGGGAGCTCCTACAATGAGCAGTTCTTC. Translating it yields CASRPTGSSYNEQFF.

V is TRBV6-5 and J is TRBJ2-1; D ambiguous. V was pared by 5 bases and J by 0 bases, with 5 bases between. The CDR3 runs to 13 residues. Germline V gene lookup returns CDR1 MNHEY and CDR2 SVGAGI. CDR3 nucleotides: TGTGCCAGCAGTGCGATCTCCTACAATGAGCAGTTCTTC. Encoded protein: CASSAISYNEQFF.

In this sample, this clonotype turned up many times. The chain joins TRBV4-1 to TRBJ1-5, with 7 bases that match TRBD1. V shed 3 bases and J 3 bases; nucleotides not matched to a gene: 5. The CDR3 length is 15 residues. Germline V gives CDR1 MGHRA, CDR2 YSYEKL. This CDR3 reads CASSHPDRLNQPQHF. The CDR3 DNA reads TGCGCCAGCAGCCACCCGGACAGGCTCAATCAGCCCCAGCATTTT.

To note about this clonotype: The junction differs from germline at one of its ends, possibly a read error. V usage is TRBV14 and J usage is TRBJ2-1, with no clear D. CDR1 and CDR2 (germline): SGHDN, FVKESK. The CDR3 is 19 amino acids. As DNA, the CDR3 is TGTGCCCGCAGCTCATCGGCAGGTGCCACGTCGAGCTCCTACAATGAGCAGTTCTTC. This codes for CARSSSAGATSSSYNEQFF. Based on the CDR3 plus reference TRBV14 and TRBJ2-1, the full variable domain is EAGVTQFPSHSVIEKGQTVTLRCDPISGHDNLYWYRRVMGKEIKFLLHFVKESKQDESGMPNNRFLAERTGGTYSTLKVQPAELEDSGVYFCARSSSAGATSSSYNEQFFGPGTRLTVL.

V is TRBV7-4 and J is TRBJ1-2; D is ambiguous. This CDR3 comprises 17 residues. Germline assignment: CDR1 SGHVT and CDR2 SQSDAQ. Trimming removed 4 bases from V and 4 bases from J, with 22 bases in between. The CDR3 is CASSSRGSARKTYGYTF. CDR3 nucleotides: TGTGCCAGCAGCTCCCGGGGTTCAGCTCGAAAGACCTATGGCTACACCTTC.

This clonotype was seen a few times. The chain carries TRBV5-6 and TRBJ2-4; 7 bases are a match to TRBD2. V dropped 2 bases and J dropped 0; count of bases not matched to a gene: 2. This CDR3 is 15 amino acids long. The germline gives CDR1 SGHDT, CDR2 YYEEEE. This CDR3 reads CASSFLAGAKNIQYF. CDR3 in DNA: TGTGCCAGCAGCTTTTTAGCGGGAGCCAAAAACATTCAGTACTTC. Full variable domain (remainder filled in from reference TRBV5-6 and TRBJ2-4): DAGVTQSPTHLIKTRGQQVTLRCSPKSGHDTVSWYQQALGQGPQFIFQYYEEEERQRGNFPDRFSGHQFPNYSSELNVNALLLGDSALYLCASSFLAGAKNIQYFGAGTRLSVL.

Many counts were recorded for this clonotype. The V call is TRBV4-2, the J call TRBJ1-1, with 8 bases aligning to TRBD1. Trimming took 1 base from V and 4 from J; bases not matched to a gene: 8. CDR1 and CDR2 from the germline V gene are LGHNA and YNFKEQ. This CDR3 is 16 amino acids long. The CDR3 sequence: CASSQVSGQAPTEAFF. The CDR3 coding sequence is TGTGCCAGCAGCCAAGTGTCGGGACAGGCTCCCACTGAAGCTTTCTTT.

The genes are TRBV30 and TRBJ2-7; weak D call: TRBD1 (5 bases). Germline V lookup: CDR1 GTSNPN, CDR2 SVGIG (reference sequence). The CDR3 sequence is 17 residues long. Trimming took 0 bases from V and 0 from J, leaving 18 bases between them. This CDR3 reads CAWSVSSWGKSSYEQYF. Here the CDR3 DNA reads TGTGCCTGGAGTGTATCAAGTTGGGGCAAGAGCTCCTACGAGCAGTACTTC.

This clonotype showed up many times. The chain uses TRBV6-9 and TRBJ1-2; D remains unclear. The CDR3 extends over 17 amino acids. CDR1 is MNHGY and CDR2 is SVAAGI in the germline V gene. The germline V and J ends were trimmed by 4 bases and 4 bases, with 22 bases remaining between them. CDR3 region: CASSCEWPYGKTYGYTF. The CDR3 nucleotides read TGTGCCAGCAGTTGTGAGTGGCCTTACGGAAAGACCTATGGCTACACCTTC.

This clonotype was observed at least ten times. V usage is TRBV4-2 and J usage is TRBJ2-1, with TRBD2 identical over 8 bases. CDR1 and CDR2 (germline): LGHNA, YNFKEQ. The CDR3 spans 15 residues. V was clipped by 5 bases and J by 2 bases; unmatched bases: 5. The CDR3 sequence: CASSAASGPYNEQFF. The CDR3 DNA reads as TGTGCCAGCAGCGCAGCTAGCGGGCCCTACAATGAGCAGTTCTTC.

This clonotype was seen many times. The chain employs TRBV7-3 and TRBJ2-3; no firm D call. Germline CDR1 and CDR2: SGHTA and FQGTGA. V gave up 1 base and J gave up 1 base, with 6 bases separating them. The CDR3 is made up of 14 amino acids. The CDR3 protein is CASSLNSRTDTQYF. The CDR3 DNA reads TGTGCCAGCAGCTTAAACAGTCGCACAGATACGCAGTATTTT.

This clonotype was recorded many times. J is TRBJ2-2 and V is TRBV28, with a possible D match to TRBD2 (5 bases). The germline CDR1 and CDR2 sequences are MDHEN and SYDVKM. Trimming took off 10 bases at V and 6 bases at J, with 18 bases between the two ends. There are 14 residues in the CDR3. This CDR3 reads CATLAGSISGELFF. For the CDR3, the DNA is TGTGCCACCCTGGCGGGTAGTATCTCCGGGGAGCTGTTTTTT. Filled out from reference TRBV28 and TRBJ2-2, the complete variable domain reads DVKVTQSSRYLVKRTGEKVFLECVQDMDHENMFWYRQDPGLGLRLIYFSYDVKMKEKGDIPEGYSVSREKKERFSLILESASTNQTSMYLCATLAGSISGELFFGEGSRLTVL.

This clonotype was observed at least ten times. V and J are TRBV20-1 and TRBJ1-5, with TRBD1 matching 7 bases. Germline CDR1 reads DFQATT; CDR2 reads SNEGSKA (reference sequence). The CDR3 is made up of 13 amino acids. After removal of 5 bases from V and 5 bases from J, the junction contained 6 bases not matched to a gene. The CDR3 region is CSALGQEDQPQHF. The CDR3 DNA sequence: TGCAGTGCTTTAGGACAGGAAGATCAGCCCCAGCATTTT.

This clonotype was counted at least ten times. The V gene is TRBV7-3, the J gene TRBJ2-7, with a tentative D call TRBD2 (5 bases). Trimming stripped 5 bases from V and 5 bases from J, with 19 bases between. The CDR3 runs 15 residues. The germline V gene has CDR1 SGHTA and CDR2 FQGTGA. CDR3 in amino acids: CASSPPRPGSHEQYF. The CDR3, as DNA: TGTGCCAGCAGCCCCCCCCGCCCGGGATCACACGAGCAGTACTTC.

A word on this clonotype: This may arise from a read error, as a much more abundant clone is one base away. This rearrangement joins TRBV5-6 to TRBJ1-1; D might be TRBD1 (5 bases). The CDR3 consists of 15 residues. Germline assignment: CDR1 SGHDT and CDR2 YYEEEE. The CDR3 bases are TGTGCCAGCAGCTTGGCCCTGGGACGGTCGACTGAAGCTCTCTTT. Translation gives CASSLALGRSTEALF.

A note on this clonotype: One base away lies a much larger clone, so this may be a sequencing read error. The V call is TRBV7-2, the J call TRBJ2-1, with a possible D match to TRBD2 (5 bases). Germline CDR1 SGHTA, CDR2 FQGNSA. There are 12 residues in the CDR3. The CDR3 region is CVSSSFEGEQFF. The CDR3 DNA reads TGTGTCAGCAGCTCCTTCGAGGGTGAGCAGTTCTTC.

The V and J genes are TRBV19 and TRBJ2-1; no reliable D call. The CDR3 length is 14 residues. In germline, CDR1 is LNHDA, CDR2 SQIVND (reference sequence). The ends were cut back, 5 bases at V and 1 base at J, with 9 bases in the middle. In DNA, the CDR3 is TGTGCCAGTAGTGTGAAAAGTTCCTACAATGAGCAGTTCTTC. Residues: CASSVKSSYNEQFF.

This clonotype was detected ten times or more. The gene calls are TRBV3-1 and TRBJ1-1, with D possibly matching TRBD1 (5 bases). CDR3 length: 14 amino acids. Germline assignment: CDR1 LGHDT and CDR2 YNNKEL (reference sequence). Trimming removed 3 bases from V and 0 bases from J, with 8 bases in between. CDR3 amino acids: CASSQDIMNTEAFF. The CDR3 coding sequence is TGTGCCAGCAGCCAGGACATAATGAACACTGAAGCTTTCTTT.

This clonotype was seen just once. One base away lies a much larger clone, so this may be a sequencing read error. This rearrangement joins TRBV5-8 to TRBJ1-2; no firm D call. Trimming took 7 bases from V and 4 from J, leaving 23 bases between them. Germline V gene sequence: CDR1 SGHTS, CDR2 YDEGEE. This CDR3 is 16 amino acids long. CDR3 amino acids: CASGRLHPRKTYGYTF. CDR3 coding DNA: TGTGCCAGCGGTAGACTTCATCCACGAAAGACCTATGGCTACACCTTC.

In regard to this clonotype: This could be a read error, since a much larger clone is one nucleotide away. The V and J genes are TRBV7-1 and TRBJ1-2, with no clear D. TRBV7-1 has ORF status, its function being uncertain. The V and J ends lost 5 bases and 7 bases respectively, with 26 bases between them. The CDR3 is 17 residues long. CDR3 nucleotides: TGTGCCAGCAGCCATAGGGTTCACGAGGGAAAGACCTGTGGCTACACCTTC. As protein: CASSHRVHEGKTCGYTF.

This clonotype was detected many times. CDR3 amino acids: CSASSETGELFF. CDR3 nucleotide sequence: TGCAGTGCTAGTTCGGAGACCGGGGAGCTGTTTTTT. This rearrangement joins TRBV20-1 to TRBJ2-2; D uncertain. Trimming cost V 3 bases and J 5 bases, with 7 bases left between them. The CDR3 sequence is 12 residues long. Germline V lookup: CDR1 DFQATT, CDR2 SNEGSKA (reference sequence).